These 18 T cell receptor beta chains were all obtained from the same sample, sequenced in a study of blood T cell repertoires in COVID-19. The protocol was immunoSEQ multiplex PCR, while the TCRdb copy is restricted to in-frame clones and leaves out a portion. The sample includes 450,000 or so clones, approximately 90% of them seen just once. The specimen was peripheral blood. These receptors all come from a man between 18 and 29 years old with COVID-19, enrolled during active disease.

CDR3 residues: CASHQRGGFEQYF. Written as DNA, the CDR3 is TGTGCCAGCCACCAGCGGGGGGGCTTCGAGCAGTACTTC. This sequence joins TRBV2 and TRBJ2-7, with TRBD2 matching over 10 bases. There are 13 residues in the CDR3. Germline CDR1 reads SNHLY; CDR2 reads FYNNEI. Unmatched junction bases numbered 7, after V lost 8 bases and J lost 6 bases.

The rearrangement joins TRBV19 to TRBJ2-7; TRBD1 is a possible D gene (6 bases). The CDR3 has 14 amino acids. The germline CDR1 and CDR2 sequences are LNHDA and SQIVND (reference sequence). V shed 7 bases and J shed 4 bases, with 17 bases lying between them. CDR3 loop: CASTPTGQSYEQYF. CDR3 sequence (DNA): TGTGCCAGTACCCCTACCGGACAGTCGTACGAGCAGTACTTC.

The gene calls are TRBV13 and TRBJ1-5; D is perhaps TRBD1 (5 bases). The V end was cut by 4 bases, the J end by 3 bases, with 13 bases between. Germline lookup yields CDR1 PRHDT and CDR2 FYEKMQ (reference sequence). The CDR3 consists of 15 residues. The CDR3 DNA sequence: TGTGCCAGCAGCTCAGGAGGGGAAATCAATCAGCCCCAGCATTTT. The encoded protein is CASSSGGEINQPQHF.

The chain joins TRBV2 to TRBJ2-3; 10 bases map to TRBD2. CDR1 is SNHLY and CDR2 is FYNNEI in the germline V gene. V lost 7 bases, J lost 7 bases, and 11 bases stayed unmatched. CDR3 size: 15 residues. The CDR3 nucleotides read TGTGCCAGCACCCAGTGGGCTAGCGGGGGAAATACGCAGTATTTT. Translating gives CASTQWASGGNTQYF.

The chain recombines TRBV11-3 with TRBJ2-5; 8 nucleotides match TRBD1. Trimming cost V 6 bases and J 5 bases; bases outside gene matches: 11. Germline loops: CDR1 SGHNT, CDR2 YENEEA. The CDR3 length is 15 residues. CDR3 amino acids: CASSARDRLRETQYF. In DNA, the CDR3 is TGTGCCAGCAGTGCCCGGGACAGGTTACGGGAGACCCAGTACTTC.

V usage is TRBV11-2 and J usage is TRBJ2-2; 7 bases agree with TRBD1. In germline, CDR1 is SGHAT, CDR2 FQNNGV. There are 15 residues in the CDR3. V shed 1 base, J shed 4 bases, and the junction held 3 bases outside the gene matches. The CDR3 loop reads CASSLVTGFTGELFF. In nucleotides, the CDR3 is TGTGCCAGCAGCTTAGTGACAGGGTTCACCGGGGAGCTGTTTTTT.

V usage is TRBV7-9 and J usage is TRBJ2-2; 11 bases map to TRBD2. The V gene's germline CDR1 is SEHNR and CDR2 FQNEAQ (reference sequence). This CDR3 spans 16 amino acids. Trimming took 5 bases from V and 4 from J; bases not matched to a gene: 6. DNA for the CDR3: TGTGCCAGCAGCCAACTAGCGGGAGTTCCCACCGGGGAGCTGTTTTTT. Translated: CASSQLAGVPTGELFF.

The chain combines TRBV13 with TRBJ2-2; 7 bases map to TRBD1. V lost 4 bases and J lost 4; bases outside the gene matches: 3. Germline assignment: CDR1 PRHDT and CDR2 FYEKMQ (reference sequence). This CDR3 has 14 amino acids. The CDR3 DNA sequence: TGTGCCAGCAGCTCGACAGGGTTCACCGGGGAGCTGTTTTTT. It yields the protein CASSSTGFTGELFF.

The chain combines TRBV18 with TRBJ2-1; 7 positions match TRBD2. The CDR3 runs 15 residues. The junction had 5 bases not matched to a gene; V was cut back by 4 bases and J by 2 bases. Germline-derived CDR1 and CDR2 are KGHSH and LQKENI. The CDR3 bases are TGTGCCAGCTCACGCTCCGGGACTACCTACAATGAGCAGTTCTTC. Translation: CASSRSGTTYNEQFF.

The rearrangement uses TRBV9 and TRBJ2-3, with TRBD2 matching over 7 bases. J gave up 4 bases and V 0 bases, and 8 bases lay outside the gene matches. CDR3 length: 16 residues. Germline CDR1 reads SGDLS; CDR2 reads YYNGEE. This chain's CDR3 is CASSVVVGGPPDTQYF. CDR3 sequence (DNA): TGTGCCAGCAGCGTAGTGGTGGGAGGGCCTCCAGATACGCAGTATTTT.

This chain's CDR3 is CASSLALDSANTGELFF. The CDR3 DNA follows: TGTGCCAGCAGCTTGGCATTGGACAGCGCTAACACCGGGGAGCTGTTTTTT. The V gene is TRBV5-8, the J gene TRBJ2-2; TRBD1 is a possible D gene (6 bases). V gave up 0 bases and J gave up 2 bases, with 14 bases separating them. Per germline, CDR1 SGHTS and CDR2 YDEGEE. This CDR3 has 17 residues.

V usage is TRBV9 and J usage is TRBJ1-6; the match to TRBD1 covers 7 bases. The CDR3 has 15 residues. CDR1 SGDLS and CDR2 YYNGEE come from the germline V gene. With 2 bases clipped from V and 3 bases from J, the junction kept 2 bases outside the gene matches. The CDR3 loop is CASSVAGGYNSPLHF. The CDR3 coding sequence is TGTGCCAGCAGCGTGGCAGGGGGCTATAATTCACCCCTCCACTTT.

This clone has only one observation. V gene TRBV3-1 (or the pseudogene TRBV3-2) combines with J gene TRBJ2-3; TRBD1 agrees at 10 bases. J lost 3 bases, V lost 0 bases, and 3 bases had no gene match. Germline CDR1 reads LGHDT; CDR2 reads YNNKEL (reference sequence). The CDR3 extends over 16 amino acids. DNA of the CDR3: TGTGCCAGCAGCCAAGAATTGGGACAGGGGACAGATACGCAGTATTTT. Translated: CASSQELGQGTDTQYF.

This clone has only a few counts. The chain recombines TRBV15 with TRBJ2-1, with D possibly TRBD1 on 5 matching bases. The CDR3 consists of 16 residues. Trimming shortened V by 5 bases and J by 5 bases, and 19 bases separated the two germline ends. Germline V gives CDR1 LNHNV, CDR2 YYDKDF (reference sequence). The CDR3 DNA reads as TGTGCCACCAGCGGCAGGGCATTCTCCACAAACAATGAGCAGTTCTTC. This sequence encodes CATSGRAFSTNNEQFF.

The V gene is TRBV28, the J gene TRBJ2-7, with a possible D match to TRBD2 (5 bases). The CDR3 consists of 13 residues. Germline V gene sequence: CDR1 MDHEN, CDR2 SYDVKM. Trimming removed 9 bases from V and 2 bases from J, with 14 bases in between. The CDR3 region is CASWASQTYEQYF. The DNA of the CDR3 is TGTGCCAGTTGGGCTAGCCAAACCTACGAGCAGTACTTC. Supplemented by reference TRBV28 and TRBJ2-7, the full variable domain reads DVKVTQSSRYLVKRTGEKVFLECVQDMDHENMFWYRQDPGLGLRLIYFSYDVKMKEKGDIPEGYSVSREKKERFSLILESASTNQTSMYLCASWASQTYEQYFGPGTRLTVT.

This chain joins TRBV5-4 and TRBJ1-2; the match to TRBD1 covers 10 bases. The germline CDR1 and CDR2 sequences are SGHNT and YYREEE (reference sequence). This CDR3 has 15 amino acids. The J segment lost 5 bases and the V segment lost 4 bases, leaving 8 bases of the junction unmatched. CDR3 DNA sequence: TGTGCCAGCAGCACAGGGACAGGGGTTGATTATGGCTACACCTTC. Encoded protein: CASSTGTGVDYGYTF.

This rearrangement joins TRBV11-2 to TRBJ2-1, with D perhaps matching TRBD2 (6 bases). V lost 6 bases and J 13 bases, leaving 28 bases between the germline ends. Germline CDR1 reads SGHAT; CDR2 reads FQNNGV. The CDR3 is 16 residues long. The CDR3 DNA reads TGTGCCAGCAGTCACGCTCGGACTCGGAGGGAGATGAAACAGTTCTTC. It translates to CASSHARTRREMKQFF.

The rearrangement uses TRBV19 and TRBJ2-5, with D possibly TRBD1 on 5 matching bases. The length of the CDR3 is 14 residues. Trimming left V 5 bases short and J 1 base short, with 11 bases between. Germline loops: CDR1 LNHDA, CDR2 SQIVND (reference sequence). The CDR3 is CASSRRQSQETQYF. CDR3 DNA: TGTGCCAGTAGTCGTAGACAGTCCCAAGAGACCCAGTACTTC.